Listed below are T cell receptor beta chains from one sample, sequenced in a study of vaccination and CD4 T cells after COVID-19. TCRdb fed the PCR reads into MiXCR, producing one record per CDR3 protein. The sample includes about 9,600 distinct CDR3 sequences, around 40% of them seen just once. No antigens are known for them. The specimen sequenced was CD4+ T cells from blood, cultured in vitro. These receptors originate from a human donor in good health. Both conserved end residues are part of each CDR3. D genes are given only for firm matches. Size tells how often a clone was seen (once, few, many) or the class of an expanded clone, and some rows leave it out.

few	TRBV7-6	TRBJ2-5	TRBD2	CASSLEAGVGQETQYF	TGTGCCAGCAGCTTAGAGGCGGGAGTGGGCCAAGAGACCCAGTACTTC
.	TRBV28	TRBJ1-1	.	CASSDSNTEAFF	TGTGCCAGCAGCGATAGCAACACTGAAGCTTTCTTT
.	TRBV5-4	TRBJ2-5	TRBD2	CASSLGLAGGETQYF	TGTGCCAGCAGCTTGGGACTAGCGGGAGGAGAGACCCAGTACTTC
.	TRBV5-4	TRBJ2-1	.	CASSSEGSQFNEQFF	TGTGCCAGCAGCTCGGAGGGTTCCCAATTCAATGAGCAGTTCTTC
few	TRBV7-2	TRBJ2-2	TRBD2	CASSFTSGNTGELFF	TGTGCCAGCAGCTTCACTAGCGGCAACACCGGGGAGCTGTTTTTT
.	TRBV6-1	TRBJ1-6	TRBD1	CASRQGGSPLHF	TGTGCCAGTAGACAGGGAGGCTCACCCCTCCACTTT
.	TRBV23-1	TRBJ2-7	TRBD2	CARRIGTSGGNEQYF	TGCGCCAGACGAATCGGGACTAGCGGAGGGAACGAGCAGTACTTC
.	TRBV2	TRBJ2-5	.	CASTQKETQYF	TGTGCCAGCACCCAGAAAGAGACCCAGTACTTC
.	TRBV19	TRBJ1-1	TRBD1	CATALQGGTEAFF	TGTGCCACGGCCTTGCAGGGGGGGACTGAAGCTTTCTTT
few	TRBV6-1	TRBJ1-6	.	CASSPSGTNNSPLHF	TGTGCCAGCAGTCCGAGCGGGACCAATAATTCACCCCTCCACTTT
few	TRBV10-3	TRBJ2-2	.	CAIRGDNTGELFF	TGTGCCATCAGGGGGGATAACACCGGGGAGCTGTTTTTT
few	TRBV2	TRBJ2-3	.	CASSEDGSIDTQYF	TGTGCCAGCAGTGAAGATGGGAGCATAGATACGCAGTATTTT
.	TRBV5-1	TRBJ2-7	.	CASSLGQSPYEQYF	TGCGCCAGCAGCTTGGGACAGTCCCCTTACGAGCAGTACTTC
.	TRBV20-1	TRBJ2-3	.	CSAGLAVVPDTQYF	TGCAGTGCGGGCCTCGCAGTTGTTCCAGATACGCAGTATTTT
.	TRBV7-9	TRBJ2-1	.	CASSFPTTRFNEQFF	TGTGCCAGCAGCTTCCCTACGACCCGGTTCAATGAGCAGTTCTTC
.	TRBV2	TRBJ1-1	.	CASTEVGGNTEAFF	TGTGCCAGCACTGAAGTAGGGGGGAACACTGAAGCTTTCTTT
few	TRBV6-2/TRBV6-3	TRBJ1-2	.	CASSDSVYGYTF	TGTGCCAGCAGTGACAGTGTGTATGGCTACACCTTC
.	TRBV6-5	TRBJ2-2	.	CASSYPTAPGTGELFF	TGTGCCAGCAGTTACCCGACTGCCCCGGGCACCGGGGAGCTGTTTTTT
few	TRBV24-1	TRBJ2-2	.	CATSDPGLADTGELFF	TGTGCCACCAGTGACCCAGGGTTAGCGGACACCGGGGAGCTGTTTTTT
.	TRBV19	TRBJ2-2	TRBD1	CASSTRQSGGGTGELFF	TGTGCCAGTAGTACTCGGCAGTCAGGGGGCGGGACCGGGGAGCTGTTTTTT
few	TRBV28	TRBJ1-4	.	CASSLAGQFEKLFF	TGTGCCAGCAGTTTAGCCGGACAGTTTGAAAAACTGTTTTTT
.	TRBV29-1	TRBJ2-5	.	CSVEKRRAQETQYF	TGCAGCGTTGAAAAGCGCAGGGCCCAAGAGACCCAGTACTTC
.	TRBV5-4	TRBJ2-5	TRBD2	CASSTRTSGDETQYF	TGTGCCAGCAGCACCCGGACTAGCGGGGACGAGACCCAGTACTTC
.	TRBV27	TRBJ1-2	.	CASIHKFMPRGGYTF	TGTGCCAGCATCCACAAATTCATGCCGAGGGGGGGCTACACCTTC
.	TRBV24-1	TRBJ2-6	.	CATSLSGANVLTF	TGTGCCACCAGCCTCTCTGGGGCCAACGTCCTGACTTTC
.	TRBV29-1	TRBJ1-2	TRBD1	CSVRPTGLRNGYTF	TGCAGCGTTAGGCCGACAGGGCTAAGGAATGGCTACACCTTC
.	TRBV6-2/TRBV6-3	TRBJ2-7	.	CASSYSTDSYEQYF	TGTGCCAGCAGTTACTCGACAGACTCCTACGAGCAGTACTTC
.	TRBV2	TRBJ2-3	TRBD2	CASTSGGLTDTQYF	TGTGCCAGCACTAGCGGGGGGTTGACAGATACGCAGTATTTT
.	TRBV2	TRBJ2-5	.	CASSEKETQYF	TGTGCCAGCAGTGAGAAAGAGACCCAGTACTTC
few	TRBV5-1	TRBJ2-5	.	CASSLMTEETQYF	TGCGCCAGCAGCTTGATGACAGAAGAGACCCAGTACTTC
medium-sized	TRBV20-1	TRBJ2-3	TRBD2	CSASFGAGGYTDTQYF	TGCAGTGCTAGTTTCGGAGCGGGAGGCTACACAGATACGCAGTATTTT
.	TRBV6-1	TRBJ1-5	.	CASSEVKGGHHSNQPQHF	TGTGCCAGCAGTGAAGTTAAGGGGGGACATCATAGCAATCAGCCCCAGCATTTT
.	TRBV27	TRBJ1-5	.	CASSLLGGPQHF	TGTGCCAGCAGTTTATTGGGGGGACCCCAGCATTTT
few	TRBV20-1	TRBJ1-1	.	CSARGGGDTEAFF	TGCAGTGCTAGAGGCGGGGGGGACACTGAAGCTTTCTTT
.	TRBV7-9	TRBJ1-4	TRBD1	CASSLGQGNEKLFF	TGTGCCAGCAGCTTGGGACAGGGAAATGAAAAACTGTTTTTT
few	TRBV30	TRBJ1-1	.	CAWSRGQLNTEAFF	TGTGCCTGGAGTAGAGGACAGCTGAACACTGAAGCTTTCTTT
few	TRBV20-1	TRBJ1-5	.	CSAREQTNQPQHF	TGCAGTGCTAGGGAACAGACGAATCAGCCCCAGCATTTT
few	TRBV20-1	TRBJ1-1	.	CSARAQPGNTEAFF	TGCAGTGCTAGGGCCCAGCCCGGGAACACTGAAGCTTTCTTT
.	TRBV30	TRBJ2-7	TRBD1	CAWSPRGFLYEQYF	TGTGCCTGGAGCCCCAGGGGGTTCCTCTACGAGCAGTACTTC
.	TRBV11-2	TRBJ2-1	TRBD1	CASIQVQGANHEQFF	TGTGCCAGCATCCAGGTACAGGGGGCAAATCATGAGCAGTTCTTC
once	TRBV5-1	TRBJ2-3	.	CASSPRGQGSTDTQYF	TGCGCCAGCAGTCCTCGGGGGCAGGGGAGCACAGATACGCAGTATTTT
few	TRBV4-3	TRBJ1-1	TRBD1	CASSQRTGTTEAFF	TGCGCCAGCAGCCAGAGGACAGGGACCACTGAAGCTTTCTTT
.	TRBV19	TRBJ1-1	.	CASSDRNTEAFF	TGTGCCAGTAGCGACAGGAACACTGAAGCTTTCTTT
.	TRBV19	TRBJ1-2	.	CACSTQGYGSYTF	TGTGCCTGCTCAACACAGGGCTATGGTAGCTACACCTTC
.	TRBV6-5	TRBJ2-5	.	CASSYSGRRGNTQETQYF	TGTGCCAGCAGTTACTCGGGACGGCGGGGAAATACCCAAGAGACCCAGTACTTC
.	TRBV6-1	TRBJ2-7	TRBD1	CASRPDTGGVLPEQYF	TGTGCCAGCAGACCAGATACAGGGGGCGTCTTGCCCGAGCAGTACTTC